These 25 T cell receptor beta chains came from one sample sequenced in a study of blood T cells in healthy people across ages. For the second PCR, which ran for roughly 6 to 12 cycles, a sample-barcoded 5' primer and a J-beta primer mix were used. TCRdb reprocessed the 5' RACE reads via MiXCR and lists one record per CDR3 protein. The table lists roughly 1,800,000 distinct CDR3 sequences, 49% of them singletons. Sequenced: blood. The receptors stem from a woman aged 40 to 50 in good health.

The CDR3 DNA follows: TGCAGCGTTGAAGATCAGGACCAGGGCTATGGCTACACCTTC. Its protein product is CSVEDQDQGYGYTF. The gene calls are TRBV29-1 and TRBJ1-2; possible D gene TRBD1, 5 bases. This CDR3 is 14 amino acids long. Germline values: CDR1 SQVTM, CDR2 ANQGSEA. V was trimmed by 0 bases and J by 4 bases, leaving 12 bases between them. Full variable domain (rest looked up from reference TRBV29-1 and TRBJ1-2): SAVISQKPSRDICQRGTSLTIQCQVDSQVTMMFWYRQQPGQSLTLIATANQGSEATYESGFVIDKFPISRPNLTFSTLTVSNMSPEDSSIYLCSVEDQDQGYGYTFGSGTRLTVV.

The chain uses TRBV28 and TRBJ1-5, with no clear D. Trimming stripped 8 bases from V and 0 bases from J, with 5 bases between. CDR1 and CDR2 (germline): MDHEN, SYDVKM. CDR3 length: 12 residues. The CDR3 reads CASEYSNQPQHF. Here the CDR3 DNA reads TGTGCCAGCGAATATAGCAATCAGCCCCAGCATTTT.

The chain joins TRBV29-1 to TRBJ1-1, with TRBD1 identical over 12 bases. CDR3 size: 15 residues. V lost 6 bases, J lost 5 bases, and 10 bases stayed unmatched. Per germline, CDR1 SQVTM and CDR2 ANQGSEA. DNA for the CDR3: TGCAGCGTCCAAGGGACAGGGGGCAGGGGGACTGAAGCTTTCTTT. Its protein product is CSVQGTGGRGTEAFF.

This rearrangement joins TRBV20-1 to TRBJ2-1; TRBD1 or TRBD2 may be the D gene (5 bases each). Germline CDR1 and CDR2: DFQATT and SNEGSKA (reference sequence). The CDR3 sequence is 14 residues long. V was pared by 6 bases and J by 2 bases, with 14 bases between. The CDR3 region has the DNA TGCAGTGCCAGCGGAGACAGCCCCTACAATGAGCAGTTCTTC. It translates to CSASGDSPYNEQFF.

V is TRBV7-9 and J is TRBJ2-7; 11 positions agree with TRBD1. The closer fit of TRBJ2-4 to the DNA end suggests the J call may be wrong. Per the germline V gene, CDR1 is SEHNR and CDR2 is FQNEAQ (reference sequence). This CDR3 region has 15 residues. The CDR3 protein is CASSGQGALRNIQYF. In nucleotides, the CDR3 is TGTGCCAGCAGCGGACAGGGGGCGCTTAGAAACATTCAGTACTTC.

In this sample, this clonotype turned up many times. This chain uses TRBV6-2 or TRBV6-3 with TRBJ2-1, with D hard to call. CDR3 length: 13 amino acids. Germline V gene sequence: CDR1 MNHEY, CDR2 SVGEGT. Trimming took off 6 bases at V and 0 bases at J, with 6 bases between the two ends. Written as DNA, the CDR3 is TGTGCCAGCAGGGGAACCTCCTACAATGAGCAGTTCTTC. This sequence encodes CASRGTSYNEQFF.

This clonotype was seen only once. The chain carries TRBV5-5 and TRBJ1-4, with unresolved D. The CDR3 sequence is 12 residues long. Trimming cost V 3 bases and J 5 bases, with 5 bases left between them. Germline loops: CDR1 SGHKS, CDR2 YYEKEE (reference sequence). In DNA form, the CDR3 reads TGTGCCAGCAGCTGGACGAATGAAAAACTGTTTTTT. It specifies CASSWTNEKLFF.

This clonotype appeared a few times. The genes are TRBV7-3 and TRBJ2-1; 10 nucleotides agree with TRBD2. V was clipped by 5 bases and J by 7 bases; unmatched bases: 8. Germline CDR1 is SGHTA and CDR2 is FQGTGA. The CDR3 is made up of 15 amino acids. As DNA, the CDR3 is TGTGCCAGCAGCGACGGAGCGGGGGGGTATAATGAGCAGTTCTTC. Residues: CASSDGAGGYNEQFF.

This clonotype was seen a few times. This sequence joins TRBV20-1 and TRBJ1-5; no definite D call. Trimming took 3 bases from V and 2 from J, leaving 14 bases between them. The CDR3 is 15 amino acids. The germline gives CDR1 DFQATT, CDR2 SNEGSKA (reference sequence). Written as DNA, the CDR3 is TGCAGTGCTAGGGGGAGGGTGAGGGGCAATCAGCCCCAGCATTTT. Protein: CSARGRVRGNQPQHF.

This clonotype was found a few times. V usage is TRBV12-3 or TRBV12-4 and J usage is TRBJ1-2, with 8 nucleotides matching TRBD1. Trimming cost V 5 bases and J 9 bases; bases outside gene matches: 14. This CDR3 region has 15 residues. This CDR3 is CASSRQGIGGRSYTF. CDR3 in DNA: TGTGCCAGCAGTCGACAGGGGATAGGGGGGAGGAGCTACACCTTC.

The gene calls are TRBV11-2 and TRBJ1-2, with 7 bases that match TRBD1. There are 15 residues in the CDR3. V lost 4 bases to trimming and J lost 8 bases; unmatched junction nucleotides: 13. The germline CDR1 and CDR2 sequences are SGHAT and FQNNGV. The CDR3 DNA reads as TGTGCCAGCAGCTCCTCGACAGGGCGAACCTACGGCTACACCTTC. The encoded protein is CASSSSTGRTYGYTF.

There are a few counts of this clonotype. The V gene is TRBV7-2, the J gene TRBJ2-3; D is unresolved. This CDR3 contains 15 residues. The germline V gene has CDR1 SGHTA and CDR2 FQGNSA. With 2 bases removed from V and 3 bases from J, the gap between germline ends came to 12 bases. Written as DNA, the CDR3 is TGTGCCAGCAGCTTACCTCGAGCCCGTACAGATACGCAGTATTTT. Its translation: CASSLPRARTDTQYF. Supplemented by reference TRBV7-2 and TRBJ2-3, the full variable domain reads GAGVSQSPSNKVTEKGKDVELRCDPISGHTALYWYRQSLGQGLEFLIYFQGNSAPDKSGLPSDRFSAERTGGSVSTLTIQRTQQEDSAVYLCASSLPRARTDTQYFGPGTRLTVL.

This clonotype has only a few counts. One end of the junction is discordant with germline, which a read error may explain. J is TRBJ2-5 and V is TRBV7-7; D not certain. This CDR3 has 15 amino acids. The germline gives CDR1 SSHAT, CDR2 FNYEAQ (reference sequence). Here the CDR3 reads CASSLVVGSQETQYF. The CDR3 DNA sequence: TGTGCTAGCAGCTTAGTGGTTGGCAGTCAAGAGACCCAGTACTTC.

V and J are TRBV20-1 and TRBJ2-7; 7 bases map to TRBD1. V trimming: 3 bases; J trimming: 6 bases; junction bases outside the gene matches: 8. This CDR3 spans 13 amino acids. Germline V gene sequence: CDR1 DFQATT, CDR2 SNEGSKA (reference sequence). The CDR3 DNA is TGCAGTGCTAGTTCCCCGACAGGGACCGAGCAGTACTTC. Its protein is CSASSPTGTEQYF.

This chain joins TRBV4-2 and TRBJ2-1, with 11 positions matching TRBD2. Germline CDR1 and CDR2: LGHNA and YNFKEQ. J was trimmed by 2 bases and V by 4 bases; bases with no gene match: 10. The length of the CDR3 is 18 residues. CDR3 residues: CASSLNAGSGGAYNEQFF. CDR3 nucleotides: TGTGCCAGCAGCCTAAATGCTGGTAGCGGGGGGGCCTACAATGAGCAGTTCTTC.

DNA for the CDR3: TGTGCCAGCAGTCGCACGACAGGGGGCTCGGCGGATTCACCCCTCCACTTT. Translation: CASSRTTGGSADSPLHF. The chain links TRBV6-6 to TRBJ1-6; 10 bases agree with TRBD1. The V gene's germline CDR1 is MNHNY and CDR2 SVGAGI (reference sequence). This CDR3 comprises 17 residues. Trimming took 5 bases from V and 8 from J; bases not matched to a gene: 12.

With regard to this clonotype: The junction departs from germline at one end; a sequencing error may be responsible. This chain connects TRBV7-2 to TRBJ2-7; 7 bases match TRBD2. The V gene's germline CDR1 is SGHTA and CDR2 FQGNSA. The CDR3 consists of 13 residues. This chain's CDR3 is CVSSLAWEGEQYF. The CDR3, as DNA: TGTGTCAGCAGCTTAGCATGGGAGGGCGAGCAGTACTTC.

This clonotype was seen a few times. The chain combines TRBV9 with TRBJ2-1; possibly TRBD1 or TRBD2 for D (5 bases each). This CDR3 region has 17 residues. Germline CDR1 SGDLS, CDR2 YYNGEE. V lost 2 bases to trimming and J lost 7 bases, with 22 bases between them. The CDR3 region has the DNA TGTGCCAGCAGCGTTAAAGGGGCCGGGGATTGGGGAAATGAGCAGTTCTTC. This sequence encodes CASSVKGAGDWGNEQFF.

This clonotype was found many times. The chain has TRBV29-1 and TRBJ2-5; 9 positions match TRBD1. CDR1 SQVTM and CDR2 ANQGSEA come from the germline V gene. V trimming: 5 bases; J trimming: 2 bases; junction bases outside the gene matches: 6. The CDR3 has 14 residues. CDR3 region: CSVRPGTGQETQYF. CDR3 sequence (DNA): TGCAGCGTTCGTCCCGGGACAGGGCAAGAGACCCAGTACTTC.

The chain recombines TRBV11-2 with TRBJ2-3; TRBD2 aligns across 11 bases. This CDR3 region has 17 residues. V lost 1 base to trimming and J lost 2 bases; unmatched junction nucleotides: 5. The germline V gene has CDR1 SGHAT and CDR2 FQNNGV. CDR3 loop: CASSLVGSGGATDTQYF. CDR3 nucleotides: TGTGCCAGCAGCTTAGTTGGTAGCGGGGGGGCCACAGATACGCAGTATTTT.

This clonotype appeared a few times. At one end the junction does not follow the germline gene, possibly because of a read error. The V call is TRBV28, the J call TRBJ2-1, with 8 bases identical to TRBD2. There are 15 residues in the CDR3. In germline, CDR1 is MDHEN, CDR2 SYDVKM. The chain's CDR3 is CASRLSGTGGHEQFF. CDR3 coding DNA: TGTGCCAGCAGGTTATCCGGGACGGGAGGGCATGAGCAGTTCTTC.

As to this clonotype: An end of the junction differs from the germline gene, which may be a read error. The rearrangement joins TRBV20-1 to TRBJ2-3; the D gene is possibly TRBD2 (5 bases). The CDR3 is 16 residues long. Germline V gives CDR1 DFQATT, CDR2 SNEGSKA (reference sequence). DNA for the CDR3: TGCAGTGCTAGGCCCCTCCCGGGGAAGGGCACAGATATGCAGTATTTT. Its translation is CSARPLPGKGTDMQYF.

The chain is built from TRBV27 and TRBJ2-1; D possibly matches TRBD1 or TRBD2 (5 bases each). The V end lost 5 bases, the J end lost 9 bases, and 17 bases lay between the germline ends. CDR1 MNHEY and CDR2 SMNVEV come from the germline V gene (reference sequence). The CDR3 contains 14 residues. The CDR3 reads CASSRGKGRSEQFF. The CDR3 bases are TGTGCCAGCAGTCGAGGGAAGGGACGGAGTGAGCAGTTCTTC.

The chain recombines TRBV9 with TRBJ2-7, with D unresolved. The ends were cut back, 7 bases at V and 8 bases at J, with 13 bases in the middle. The CDR3 loop spans 11 amino acids. Germline V gives CDR1 SGDLS, CDR2 YYNGEE. This chain's CDR3 is CASGPGHQQYF. CDR3 sequence (DNA): TGTGCCAGCGGCCCGGGTCATCAGCAGTACTTC.

The chain couples TRBV6-5 to TRBJ2-4, with TRBD1 as a possible D gene (5 bases). Germline values: CDR1 MNHEY, CDR2 SVGAGI. Trimming took off 2 bases at V and 2 bases at J, with 16 bases between the two ends. CDR3 length: 17 amino acids. As DNA, the CDR3 is TGTGCCAGCAGTTACGATTCATCAGGGTGGCCCAAAAACATTCAGTACTTC. This encodes CASSYDSSGWPKNIQYF.